The following is a T cell receptor (beta chain) sequence with its context. This sample is part of a study of blood T cell repertoires in COVID-19. Turning to the study itself: Acute and convalescent COVID-19 samples came from the United States, Italy and Spain. Nucleic acid was either cDNA or gDNA, and it came from T cells, B-cell-depleted T cells, or PBMCs.

The CDR3 is 13 amino acids. After removal of 6 bases from V and 3 bases from J, the junction contained 0 bases not matched to a gene. Per the germline V gene, CDR1 is MNHEY and CDR2 is SMNVEV (reference sequence). As originally analysed: For nucleated cells, counts were estimated from reference gene primer amplification. Sequencing was performed with immunoSEQ multiplex PCR; in TCRdb, only in-frame clones are kept and a portion is missing. For V, J and clone size, that table is used; D and trimming come from the DNA. The table lists 110,000 or so clones, about four fifths of them singletons, with 15% to 19% in the top ten.

The TCR was taken from an elderly woman with acute or convalescent COVID-19. V gene TRBV27 combines with J gene TRBJ2-7; 12 bases fit TRBD2. Sequenced: peripheral blood. CDR3 nucleotide sequence: TGTGCCAGCAGGACTAGCGGGAGCTACGAGCAGTACTTC. It translates to CASRTSGSYEQYF.